These T cell receptor beta chains were read from a single sample in a study of human thymus T cells. Only in-frame clones appear in the TCRdb table, and some are missing; sequencing was by immunoSEQ multiplex PCR. The table lists roughly 77,000 clones, roughly 94% of them singletons, with 0.03% to 0.035% in the top ten. Sequencing input: thymus tissue. The receptors originated from a girl in the first two years of life with a congenital heart defect but otherwise immunologically healthy. Each CDR3 is given with its conserved first and last residue. The D gene is left open where the match is weak. Some rows mark clone size as missing; the rest say once, few, many or name a class of expanded clone.

CDR3: CASRGGGGGNQPQHF
DNA: TGTGCCAGCAGAGGAGGGGGAGGTGGCAATCAGCCCCAGCATTTT
J: TRBJ1-5
V: TRBV6-5
size: .
D: .

CDR3: CASSPRSSPRRHEQYF
DNA: TGTGCCAGCAGCCCCCGGAGCTCCCCCAGGCGCCACGAGCAGTACTTC
J: TRBJ2-7
V: TRBV7-2
size: .
D: .

CDR3: CASSLGGQGAQDTEAFF
DNA: TGCGCCAGCAGCTTAGGGGGACAGGGGGCGCAGGACACTGAAGCTTTCTTT
J: TRBJ1-1
V: TRBV5-1
size: .
D: TRBD1

CDR3: CASSLAVNVRGNETQYF
DNA: TGTGCCAGCAGCTTAGCGGTTAACGTGAGGGGTAACGAGACCCAGTACTTC
J: TRBJ2-5
V: TRBV7-9
size: .
D: .

CDR3: CAWSVSGQAPYGYTF
DNA: TGTGCCTGGAGTGTATCAGGCCAGGCCCCCTATGGCTACACCTTC
J: TRBJ1-2
V: TRBV30
size: .
D: .

CDR3: CASSLGCRFTGANVLTF
DNA: TGTGCCAGCAGCTTAGGGTGCAGATTTACTGGGGCCAACGTCCTGACTTTC
J: TRBJ2-6
V: TRBV7-8
size: .
D: .

CDR3: CASRGSGNTEAFF
DNA: TGTGCCAGCAGGGGGTCAGGGAACACTGAAGCTTTCTTT
J: TRBJ1-1
V: TRBV6-6
size: .
D: .

CDR3: CASSPTADTQYF
DNA: TGTGCCAGCAGCCCAACGGCAGATACGCAGTATTTT
J: TRBJ2-3
V: TRBV9
size: .
D: .

CDR3: CASIGRGHNEQFF
DNA: TGTGCCAGCATCGGAAGGGGGCACAATGAGCAGTTCTTC
J: TRBJ2-1
V: TRBV6-5
size: .
D: TRBD1

CDR3: CATKTGSESNQPQHF
DNA: TGCGCCACCAAGACCGGGAGCGAGAGCAATCAGCCCCAGCATTTT
J: TRBJ1-5
V: TRBV10-2
size: .
D: .

CDR3: CASSQDWEREQQETQYF
DNA: TGCGCCAGCAGCCAAGATTGGGAGCGGGAGCAACAAGAGACCCAGTACTTC
J: TRBJ2-5
V: TRBV4-3
size: once
D: TRBD2

CDR3: CASSEGLAGGSPRSPDYEQYF
DNA: TGCGCCAGCAGTGAAGGACTAGCGGGAGGCTCACCGAGGAGTCCTGACTACGAGCAGTACTTC
J: TRBJ2-7
V: TRBV10-1
size: .
D: TRBD2

CDR3: CASSPLADTYEQYF
DNA: TGTGCCAGCAGCCCACTAGCGGATACCTACGAGCAGTACTTC
J: TRBJ2-7
V: TRBV7-9
size: .
D: TRBD2

CDR3: CASSWIRDPSYEQYF
DNA: TGTGCCAGCAGCTGGATCCGGGACCCTTCCTACGAGCAGTACTTC
J: TRBJ2-7
V: TRBV11-2
size: .
D: .

CDR3: CASSCKRVGTDTQYF
DNA: TGTGCCAGCAGTTGTAAGCGGGTGGGCACAGATACGCAGTATTTT
J: TRBJ2-3
V: TRBV27
size: .
D: .

CDR3: CASSHLLVSGNTIYF
DNA: TGCGCCAGCAGCCACCTTCTGGTTTCTGGAAACACCATATATTTT
J: TRBJ1-3
V: TRBV4-1
size: .
D: .

CDR3: CASSLGTGGDRISNQPQHF
DNA: TGTGCCAGCAGCTTAGGGACAGGGGGCGATCGGATTAGCAATCAGCCCCAGCATTTT
J: TRBJ1-5
V: TRBV5-8
size: .
D: TRBD1

CDR3: CASSQDHFPGTDTQYF
DNA: TGCGCCAGCAGCCAAGATCACTTTCCGGGCACAGATACGCAGTATTTT
J: TRBJ2-3
V: TRBV4-1
size: .
D: .

CDR3: CASSQPGPRGSGANVLTF
DNA: TGTGCCAGCAGCCAACCGGGCCCCCGAGGCTCTGGGGCCAACGTCCTGACTTTC
J: TRBJ2-6
V: TRBV5-4
size: .
D: .

CDR3: CASSGGRGNEQFF
DNA: TGTGCCAGCAGCGGCGGGAGGGGGAATGAGCAGTTCTTC
J: TRBJ2-1
V: TRBV7-8
size: .
D: TRBD2

CDR3: CASSLAPLAGGPLNNEQFF
DNA: TGTGCCAGCAGCTTGGCTCCACTAGCGGGAGGGCCCCTGAACAATGAGCAGTTCTTC
J: TRBJ2-1
V: TRBV5-8
size: .
D: TRBD2

CDR3: CASSIDLGWVGSQAFF
DNA: TGTGCCAGTAGTATAGATTTGGGGTGGGTAGGGTCCCAAGCTTTCTTT
J: TRBJ1-1
V: TRBV19
size: .
D: .

CDR3: CATSRGDRVETQYF
DNA: TGTGCCACCAGCAGAGGAGACAGGGTGGAGACCCAGTACTTC
J: TRBJ2-5
V: TRBV15
size: .
D: TRBD1

CDR3: CASSGPREFHEQFF
DNA: TGTGCCAGCAGTGGTCCGCGGGAGTTCCATGAGCAGTTCTTC
J: TRBJ2-1
V: TRBV2
size: once
D: TRBD2

CDR3: CASSLTQGLTGETQYF
DNA: TGTGCCAGCAGTCTCACCCAGGGTCTCACCGGAGAGACCCAGTACTTC
J: TRBJ2-5
V: TRBV27
size: once
D: .

CDR3: CASSEGGQGVNTEAFF
DNA: TGTGCCAGCAGCGAGGGGGGACAGGGAGTAAACACTGAAGCTTTCTTT
J: TRBJ1-1
V: TRBV9
size: .
D: TRBD1

CDR3: CASSLGVGGRRYEQYF
DNA: TGCGCCAGCAGCTTGGGGGTTGGGGGACGCCGCTACGAGCAGTACTTC
J: TRBJ2-7
V: TRBV5-1
size: .
D: .

CDR3: CSVHADPNTGELFF
DNA: TGCAGCGTTCATGCCGACCCGAACACCGGGGAGCTGTTTTTT
J: TRBJ2-2
V: TRBV29-1
size: .
D: .

CDR3: CASSFSAINEQFF
DNA: TGTGCCAGCAGCTTCTCAGCTATCAATGAGCAGTTCTTC
J: TRBJ2-1
V: TRBV11-2
size: .
D: .

CDR3: CASSGPGGGEAFF
DNA: TGTGCCAGCAGCGGGCCCGGGGGTGGTGAAGCTTTCTTT
J: TRBJ1-1
V: TRBV11-3
size: .
D: .